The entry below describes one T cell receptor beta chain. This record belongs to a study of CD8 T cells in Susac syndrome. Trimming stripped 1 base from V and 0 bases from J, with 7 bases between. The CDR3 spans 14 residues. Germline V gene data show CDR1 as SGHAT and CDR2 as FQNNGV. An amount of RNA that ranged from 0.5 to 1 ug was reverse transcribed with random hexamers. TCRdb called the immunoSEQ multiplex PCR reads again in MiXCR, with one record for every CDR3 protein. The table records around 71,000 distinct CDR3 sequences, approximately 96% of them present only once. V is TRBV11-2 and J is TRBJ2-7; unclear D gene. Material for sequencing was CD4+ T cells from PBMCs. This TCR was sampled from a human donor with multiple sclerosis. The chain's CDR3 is CASSLAQASYEQYF. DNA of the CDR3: TGTGCCAGCAGCTTAGCACAAGCCTCCTACGAGCAGTACTTC.